These 23 T cell receptor beta chains were all obtained from the same sample, sequenced in a study of vaccination and CD4 T cells after COVID-19. Treatment noted: approximately 9-day PBMC culture with coronavirus spike peptide pools or control peptides (ViraFEST assay). Their cognate antigens are unknown. Sequenced with the Oncomine TCR Beta short-read assay was DNA taken from cultured CD4+ T cells. One entry per CDR3 protein results from TCRdb running MiXCR on the PCR reads. The repertoire holds some 12,000 distinct CDR3 sequences, more than 45% seen once, with roughly 22% in the top ten. Sequenced input: CD4+ T cells from blood, cultured in vitro. Receptors were obtained from a human donor who had recovered from COVID-19.

The CDR3 DNA follows: TGTGCCAGCAGCTTCCCGAGAAATGAGCAGTTCTTC. Amino acids: CASSFPRNEQFF. The genes are TRBV7-9 and TRBJ2-1; D gene ambiguous. Germline CDR1 SEHNR, CDR2 FQNEAQ (reference sequence). The CDR3 runs to 12 residues. V lost 3 bases and J lost 7, with 7 bases in between.

This clonotype has a handful of counts. The V gene is TRBV7-9, the J gene TRBJ2-3; D is undetermined. Germline V gene data show CDR1 as SEHNR and CDR2 as FQNEAQ (reference sequence). The CDR3 extends over 13 amino acids. Trimming removed 2 bases from V and 2 bases from J, with 5 bases in between. CDR3 DNA: TGTGCCAGCAGCTTACCCAACACAGATACGCAGTATTTT. This encodes CASSLPNTDTQYF.

The V gene is TRBV5-1, the J gene TRBJ1-6; no clear D. V lost 2 bases, J lost 4 bases, and 7 bases lay in between. The CDR3 is made up of 14 amino acids. Germline V lookup: CDR1 SGHRS, CDR2 YFSETQ. In DNA form, the CDR3 reads TGCGCCAGCAGCTTCCGACGGTATAATTCACCCCTCCACTTT. Protein sequence: CASSFRRYNSPLHF. Variable domain in full (rest from reference TRBV5-1 and TRBJ1-6): KAGVTQTPRYLIKTRGQQVTLSCSPISGHRSVSWYQQTPGQGLQFLFEYFSETQRNKGNFPGRFSGRQFSNSRSEMNVSTLELGDSALYLCASSFRRYNSPLHFGNGTRLTVT.

CDR3 DNA sequence: TGTGCCAGCAGTGTCGACAGGGGGTACGAGCAGTACTTC. It is translated as CASSVDRGYEQYF. The V call is TRBV28, the J call TRBJ2-1, with 9 bases identical to TRBD1. The end of the DNA fits TRBJ2-7 better, so the J call may be wrong. The CDR3 loop spans 13 amino acids. CDR1 and CDR2 (germline): MDHEN, SYDVKM.

This sequence joins TRBV6-1 and TRBJ1-3; D remains unclear. Trimming took off 6 bases at V and 0 bases at J, with 9 bases between the two ends. Germline CDR1 reads MNHNS; CDR2 reads SASEGT. CDR3 length: 14 residues. The CDR3 DNA follows: TGTGCCAGCAGGAGACAACTCTCTGGAAACACCATATATTTT. Its translation: CASRRQLSGNTIYF.

This chain joins TRBV27 and TRBJ2-2; a weak D match, TRBD1 (6 bases). This CDR3 contains 15 residues. Trimming took 0 bases from V and 5 from J, leaving 10 bases between them. The germline V gene encodes CDR1 MNHEY and CDR2 SMNVEV (reference sequence). The CDR3 reads CASSLSNTGTGELFF. Written as DNA, the CDR3 is TGTGCCAGCAGTTTATCGAATACAGGGACCGGGGAGCTGTTTTTT.

This clonotype has only a few counts. The V and J genes are TRBV4-2 and TRBJ2-2; 14 bases agree with TRBD2. Germline loops: CDR1 LGHNA, CDR2 YNFKEQ. V lost 1 base and J lost 5; bases outside the gene matches: 12. The CDR3 length is 20 residues. The CDR3 DNA reads as TGTGCCAGCAGCCAAGCCCCGGGACTAGCGGGAGTCGGGCGAACCGGGGAGCTGTTTTTT. Protein sequence: CASSQAPGLAGVGRTGELFF.

This chain joins TRBV20-1 and TRBJ2-5, with TRBD2 matching 13 bases. The CDR3 is 14 residues long. V was clipped by 3 bases and J by 2 bases; unmatched bases: 0. CDR1 is DFQATT and CDR2 is SNEGSKA in the germline V gene (reference sequence). CDR3 in DNA: TGCAGTGCTAGGGGACTAGCGGGACAAGAGACCCAGTACTTC. Translated: CSARGLAGQETQYF.

This chain connects TRBV7-2 to TRBJ2-1, with D unclear. V lost 1 base and J lost 8, with 12 bases in between. CDR1 is SGHTA and CDR2 is FQGNSA in the germline V gene. CDR3 size: 14 residues. CDR3 residues: CASSLGLAWDEQFF. In DNA, the CDR3 is TGTGCCAGCAGCTTAGGCCTCGCCTGGGATGAGCAGTTCTTC.

The chain links TRBV19 to TRBJ2-1, with D perhaps matching TRBD1 or TRBD2 (5 bases each). The CDR3 length is 14 residues. Trimming took 5 bases from V and 9 from J, leaving 17 bases between them. Germline V CDR1 and CDR2: LNHDA, SQIVND (reference sequence). CDR3 sequence: CASSGRGESAEQFF. In DNA, the CDR3 is TGTGCCAGTAGTGGGCGAGGGGAATCGGCTGAGCAGTTCTTC.

This sequence joins TRBV20-1 and TRBJ2-2, with 10 bases aligning to TRBD1. V shed 5 bases and J 5 bases; nucleotides not matched to a gene: 5. CDR1 is DFQATT and CDR2 is SNEGSKA in the germline V gene (reference sequence). This CDR3 contains 14 residues. The CDR3 nucleotides are TGCAGTGCTGAGACAGGGGGCTTTACCGGGGAGCTGTTTTTT. This encodes CSAETGGFTGELFF.

The rearrangement links TRBV20-1 to TRBJ2-1; D not certain. The CDR3 is 13 residues long. V lost 3 bases to trimming and J lost 7 bases, with 13 bases between them. Germline V lookup: CDR1 DFQATT, CDR2 SNEGSKA (reference sequence). The CDR3 DNA reads as TGCAGTGCTAGGGCAGGCGCCGGGAATGAGCAGTTCTTC. Its protein product is CSARAGAGNEQFF.

The CDR3 nucleotides are TGTGCCAGCAGCTTAGATGACCGGGGGGCCTGGTCACCCCTCCACTTT. It yields the protein CASSLDDRGAWSPLHF. The chain links TRBV7-8 to TRBJ1-6; D perhaps matches TRBD1 (6 bases). The length of the CDR3 is 16 residues. Germline values: CDR1 SGHVS, CDR2 FQNEAQ. Trimming shortened V by 1 base and J by 10 bases, and 17 bases separated the two germline ends.

This chain connects TRBV27 to TRBJ1-1; D uncertain. CDR1 is MNHEY and CDR2 is SMNVEV in the germline V gene (reference sequence). V lost 4 bases, J lost 0 bases, and 9 bases lay in between. The CDR3 totals 14 residues. CDR3 bases: TGTGCCAGCAGTTATGGCAGGCTGAACACTGAAGCTTTCTTT. Translating it yields CASSYGRLNTEAFF.

The rearrangement uses TRBV28 and TRBJ2-3; D possibly corresponds to TRBD2 (7 bases). Germline CDR1 MDHEN, CDR2 SYDVKM. V shed 7 bases and J shed 2 bases, with 16 bases lying between them. This CDR3 is built from 15 residues. The CDR3 protein is CASKKGEGDTDTQYF. The CDR3 DNA follows: TGTGCCAGCAAAAAGGGGGAGGGTGACACAGATACGCAGTATTTT. The variable domain in full, with the rest retrieved from reference TRBV28 and TRBJ2-3, is DVKVTQSSRYLVKRTGEKVFLECVQDMDHENMFWYRQDPGLGLRLIYFSYDVKMKEKGDIPEGYSVSREKKERFSLILESASTNQTSMYLCASKKGEGDTDTQYFGPGTRLTVL.

This clonotype was seen only a few times. The rearrangement links TRBV7-9 to TRBJ1-1; 11 bases fit TRBD1. The junction had 2 bases not matched to a gene; V was cut back by 4 bases and J by 4 bases. Germline V gene data show CDR1 as SEHNR and CDR2 as FQNEAQ (reference sequence). The CDR3 spans 14 residues. This CDR3 reads CASSSGTGGTEAFF. DNA for the CDR3: TGTGCCAGCAGCTCTGGGACAGGGGGCACTGAAGCTTTCTTT.

This clonotype appeared once. This CDR3 is CASSLAGEAFF. The CDR3 coding sequence is TGTGCCAGCAGCTTAGCGGGGGAAGCTTTCTTT. This chain uses TRBV7-9 with TRBJ1-1, with D hard to call. Germline CDR1 SEHNR, CDR2 FQNEAQ (reference sequence). The CDR3 is 11 residues long. V lost 0 bases and J 8 bases, leaving 4 bases between the germline ends.

The chain carries TRBV19 and TRBJ2-7, with D tentatively TRBD2 (5 bases). This CDR3 has 13 amino acids. Germline lookup yields CDR1 LNHDA and CDR2 SQIVND (reference sequence). Trimming pared 5 bases from V and 1 base from J, leaving 9 bases between. Written as DNA, the CDR3 is TGTGCCAGTAGTTGGGCGGGTTCCTACGAGCAGTACTTC. Translation: CASSWAGSYEQYF.

This chain connects TRBV6-1 to TRBJ2-7, with 13 bases lining up with TRBD2. After removal of 4 bases from V and 1 base from J, the junction contained 1 base not matched to a gene. The CDR3 is 15 residues long. Germline V gene sequence: CDR1 MNHNS, CDR2 SASEGT. The CDR3 nucleotides read TGTGCCAGCAGTGGACTAGCGGGAGGATCCTACGAGCAGTACTTC. Residues: CASSGLAGGSYEQYF.

V usage is TRBV19 and J usage is TRBJ1-2; D is ambiguous. Germline lookup yields CDR1 LNHDA and CDR2 SQIVND (reference sequence). There are 11 residues in the CDR3. Trimming removed 6 bases from V and 6 bases from J, with 8 bases in between. The CDR3: CASRDVDGYTF. CDR3 in DNA: TGTGCCAGTAGGGACGTCGATGGCTACACCTTC.

The chain joins TRBV14 to TRBJ1-1, with 7 bases matching TRBD1. The CDR3 contains 14 residues. Looked up from germline, CDR1 is SGHDN and CDR2 is FVKESK. J gave up 4 bases and V 3 bases, and 5 bases lay outside the gene matches. The CDR3 loop is CASSHLDRSTEAFF. The CDR3 nucleotides are TGTGCCAGCAGCCACTTGGACAGGAGCACTGAAGCTTTCTTT.

This clonotype was found a few times. V is TRBV19 and J is TRBJ1-2; the match to TRBD1 covers 12 bases. The CDR3 length is 14 residues. The V and J ends lost 6 bases and 8 bases, in that order; junction bases with no gene match: 7. Looked up from germline, CDR1 is LNHDA and CDR2 is SQIVND (reference sequence). As DNA, the CDR3 is TGTGCCAGTAGCCGTCCCGGGACAGGGGGCGGCTACACCTTC. It codes for CASSRPGTGGGYTF.

This chain joins TRBV28 and TRBJ1-2; 8 bases are a match to TRBD1. J gave up 8 bases and V 3 bases, and 8 bases lay outside the gene matches. The CDR3 is 14 amino acids. Germline V gives CDR1 MDHEN, CDR2 SYDVKM. CDR3 DNA: TGTGCCAGCAGTTTTCCGGACAGGGCTGGCGGCTACACCTTC. It encodes CASSFPDRAGGYTF.